This is a list of T cell receptor beta chains from one sample in a study of vaccination effects on CD4 cells after COVID-19. Generated by immunoSEQ multiplex PCR, the TCRdb table keeps only in-frame clones and is missing some. The sample has fewer than 35,000 clones; approximately 63% are singletons. The antigens of these receptors remain unknown. This specimen was CD4+ T cells from PBMCs cultured without peptide, taken before COVID-19 vaccination. The receptors were sampled from a human donor who received a COVID-19 vaccine. The CDR3 runs from the conserved cysteine through the conserved F or W. The order of the fields is clone size, J gene, D gene, V gene, CDR3 protein, CDR3 DNA. The D gene is left open where the match is weak. Some rows mark clone size as missing; the rest say once, few, many or name a class of expanded clone.

>NA|TRBJ2-1|NA|TRBV9
CASSVVAGSYNEQFF
TGTGCCAGCAGCGTAGTTGCGGGGTCCTACAATGAGCAGTTCTTC
>few|TRBJ2-1|TRBD2|TRBV2
CASSQLAGGYYNEQFF
TGTGCCAGCAGCCAACTAGCGGGAGGGTACTACAATGAGCAGTTCTTC
>NA|TRBJ2-7|TRBD1|TRBV5-1
CASSATGAYEQYF
TGCGCCAGCAGCGCTACAGGGGCCTACGAGCAGTACTTC
>NA|TRBJ2-7|TRBD2|TRBV5-1
CASSLASGSFDEQYF
TGCGCCAGCAGCTTGGCTAGCGGGAGTTTCGACGAGCAGTACTTC
>NA|TRBJ2-1|NA|TRBV7-9
CASSFDQNEQFF
TGTGCCAGCAGCTTTGATCAGAATGAGCAGTTCTTC
>NA|TRBJ2-6|TRBD1|TRBV3-1/TRBV3-2
CASSHRTGVGANVLTF
TGTGCCAGCAGCCACCGAACAGGGGTTGGGGCCAACGTCCTGACTTTC
>medium-sized|TRBJ1-2|TRBD1|TRBV6-4
CASSPDRAGGYTF
TGTGCCAGCAGTCCGGACAGGGCGGGTGGCTACACCTTC
>NA|TRBJ2-7|TRBD2|TRBV7-2
CASSFTSGVAPYEQYF
TGTGCCAGCAGCTTCACTAGCGGGGTTGCCCCCTACGAGCAGTACTTC
>NA|TRBJ2-2|NA|TRBV27
CASSFWRDSGELFF
TGTGCCAGCAGTTTTTGGCGGGATAGCGGGGAGCTGTTTTTT
>NA|TRBJ1-1|NA|TRBV11-3
CASSLDSGANTEAFF
TGTGCCAGCAGCTTAGATTCGGGGGCGAACACTGAAGCTTTCTTT
>few|TRBJ1-4|TRBD1|TRBV10-1
CASSYDRDGEKLFF
TGCGCCAGCAGCTACGACAGGGACGGTGAAAAACTGTTTTTT
>NA|TRBJ2-7|NA|TRBV6-6
CASSSQDIGYEQYF
TGTGCCAGCAGTTCCCAGGACATTGGATACGAGCAGTACTTC
>NA|TRBJ1-2|NA|TRBV7-8
CASSLLGSPYGYTF
TGTGCCAGCAGCTTATTGGGGAGTCCCTATGGCTACACCTTC
>few|TRBJ1-3|NA|TRBV10-2
CASSESGAGNTIYF
TGCGCCAGCAGTGAGTCGGGGGCTGGAAACACCATATATTTT
>NA|TRBJ1-3|NA|TRBV5-8
CASSLLFLSSGNTIYF
TGTGCCAGCAGCTTGCTCTTCCTTTCCTCTGGAAACACCATATATTTT
>NA|TRBJ1-2|NA|TRBV6-2/TRBV6-3
CASSPTRSGVANYGYTF
TGTGCCAGCAGCCCTACGAGGTCGGGGGTCGCTAACTATGGCTACACCTTC
>NA|TRBJ1-1|NA|TRBV11-2
CASSLASWGENTEAFF
TGTGCCAGCAGCTTAGCGTCTTGGGGGGAAAACACTGAAGCTTTCTTT
>NA|TRBJ1-2|NA|TRBV11-2
CASSSPRTVRDGYTF
TGTGCCAGCAGCTCACCCCGGACAGTAAGGGATGGCTACACCTTC
>NA|TRBJ2-1|TRBD1|TRBV18
CASSPTGENEQFF
TGTGCCAGCTCACCGACAGGGGAAAATGAGCAGTTCTTC
>NA|TRBJ1-2|NA|TRBV4-1
CASSQTQGEHGYTF
TGCGCCAGCAGCCAAACACAGGGTGAGCATGGCTACACCTTC
>NA|TRBJ2-2|TRBD2|TRBV5-4
CASSPGTSGTGELFF
TGTGCCAGCAGCCCCGGGACTAGCGGGACCGGGGAGCTGTTTTTT
>NA|TRBJ2-3|NA|TRBV21-1
CASSKARQGRTDTQYF
TGTGCCAGCAGCAAAGCCCGACAGGGGAGGACAGATACGCAGTATTTT
>NA|TRBJ2-5|TRBD1|TRBV11-3
CASSSQQGAETQYF
TGTGCCAGCAGCTCCCAACAGGGGGCAGAGACCCAGTACTTC
>NA|TRBJ2-7|NA|TRBV7-2
CASSQAPSANYEQYF
TGTGCCAGCAGCCAGGCCCCTAGCGCAAACTACGAGCAGTACTTC
>few|TRBJ1-1|TRBD1|TRBV11-3
CASSLTGGNTEAFF
TGTGCCAGCAGCTTGACAGGGGGGAACACTGAAGCTTTCTTT
>NA|TRBJ1-6|TRBD1|TRBV7-6
CASSHYRDSLSSPLHF
TGTGCCAGCAGCCACTACCGGGACAGTCTTTCTTCACCCCTCCACTTT
>few|TRBJ2-7|NA|TRBV4-1
CASSQEEGGGAYEQYF
TGCGCCAGCAGCCAAGAAGAGGGAGGGGGGGCCTACGAGCAGTACTTC
>NA|TRBJ2-1|TRBD1|TRBV6-5
CASTTRDRGYNEQFF
TGTGCCAGCACCACCCGGGACAGGGGATACAATGAGCAGTTCTTC